This T cell receptor beta chain is drawn from a study of blood T cell repertoires in COVID-19. In the study overall: Donors in the United States, Italy and Spain gave samples during acute or convalescent COVID-19. The cDNA or gDNA used as material had been derived from T cells, B-cell-depleted T cells, or PBMCs.

The count of this clone is one. Authors' processing steps: Estimated nucleated cell counts came from reference gene primer amplification. The table came from immunoSEQ multiplex PCR; TCRdb's copy has only in-frame clones and leaves some out. D and trimming were read from the DNA, whereas the V and J calls and clone size are those reported in that table. The sample holds 110,000 or so clones; 80% to 90% are singletons and the top ten take about 9.4%. CDR3 size: 15 residues. CDR1 and CDR2 (germline): SGHVS, FQNEAQ. V lost 1 base to trimming and J lost 4 bases, with 10 bases between them. The TCR was taken from a human donor in a cohort sampled during active COVID-19. The specimen sequenced was peripheral blood. The chain uses TRBV7-8 and TRBJ2-2; D might be TRBD2 (6 bases). The CDR3 region has the DNA TGTGCCAGCAGCTTAGACGGGCGGGGCACCGGGGAGCTGTTTTTT. It codes for CASSLDGRGTGELFF.